This T cell receptor (beta chain) was profiled in a study of T cell responses to AZD1222 COVID-19 vaccine. V dropped 2 bases and J dropped 4; count of bases not matched to a gene: 3. Germline V gene lookup returns CDR1 SGHDN and CDR2 FVKESK. The CDR3 loop spans 15 amino acids. Produced via immunoSEQ multiplex PCR; TCRdb's table is partial and in-frame only. The data hold some 120,000 clones, with roughly nine tenths observed a single time. The gene calls are TRBV14 and TRBJ2-1, with 9 bases lining up with TRBD2. Sequencing used peripheral blood, obtained on day 0 of AZD1222 vaccination. The TCR sequence derives from an adult in good health. The CDR3 protein is CASSQLAGPYNEQFF. CDR3 nucleotides: TGTGCCAGCAGCCAACTAGCGGGACCTTACAATGAGCAGTTCTTC.